One sample yielded the 10 T cell receptor beta chains listed below, sequenced in a study of T cells after yellow fever vaccination. In TCRdb, the 5' RACE reads were re-called with MiXCR into one record per CDR3 protein. The sample holds a few hundred thousand distinct CDR3 sequences, 4.1% seen once. The starting material was PBMCs, obtained 5 days after the yellow fever booster vaccination. Source of these receptors: a man between 18 and 29 years old who received the YFV17D yellow fever vaccine.

The V and J genes are TRBV20-1 and TRBJ2-3; 11 positions agree with TRBD2. V dropped 1 base and J dropped 3; count of bases not matched to a gene: 3. Germline CDR1 reads DFQATT; CDR2 reads SNEGSKA (reference sequence). The CDR3 is 15 amino acids. CDR3 in DNA: TGCAGTGCTAGAGTCCCTAGCGGGGGGACAGATACGCAGTATTTT. It specifies CSARVPSGGTDTQYF.

This clonotype was observed a few times. This chain connects TRBV12-3 or TRBV12-4 to TRBJ1-2, with 8 bases identical to TRBD1. V was pared by 1 base and J by 7 bases, with 2 bases of the junction left unmatched. There are 13 residues in the CDR3. As DNA, the CDR3 is TGTGCCAGCAGTTTAGAGACAGGGGCTGGCTACACCTTC. Translation: CASSLETGAGYTF.

This clonotype appeared a few times. V is TRBV19 and J is TRBJ2-2; D is undetermined. Looked up from germline, CDR1 is LNHDA and CDR2 is SQIVND (reference sequence). V was trimmed by 3 bases and J by 0 bases, leaving 8 bases between them. The CDR3 has 15 amino acids. In DNA form, the CDR3 reads TGTGCCAGTAGTATCCAGGTAGCGAACACCGGGGAGCTGTTTTTT. It translates to CASSIQVANTGELFF.

J is TRBJ1-1 and V is TRBV5-6, with D unresolved. This CDR3 contains 13 residues. Per the germline V gene, CDR1 is SGHDT and CDR2 is YYEEEE. Between the trimmed V and J ends, which lost 3 bases and 2 bases, there was a span of 8 bases. CDR3 sequence: CASSWEFNTEAFF. In nucleotides, the CDR3 is TGTGCCAGCAGCTGGGAATTTAACACTGAAGCTTTCTTT.

This clonotype has more than one count but fewer than ten. The V gene is TRBV7-9, the J gene TRBJ1-6; TRBD1 is a possible D gene (5 bases). V lost 5 bases, J lost 10 bases, and 12 bases lay in between. Germline values: CDR1 SEHNR, CDR2 FQNEAQ (reference sequence). The CDR3 is 13 residues long. CDR3 amino acids: CASSDGEGSPLHF. The CDR3, as DNA: TGTGCCAGCAGCGACGGGGAGGGGTCACCCCTCCACTTT.

CDR3 in DNA: TGTGCCAGCAGGCGACGGCAGGGTGAGCAGTTCTTC. This translates into CASRRRQGEQFF. The J gene is TRBJ2-1, the V gene TRBV12-3 or TRBV12-4, with a tentative D call TRBD1 (5 bases). The CDR3 length is 12 residues. V dropped 6 bases and J dropped 9 bases, with 12 bases sitting between them.

In this sample, this clonotype turned up many times. This chain's CDR3 is CASSLIPGTEAFF. The CDR3 DNA sequence: TGTGCCAGCAGCTTGATCCCGGGCACTGAAGCTTTCTTT. The chain employs TRBV5-8 and TRBJ1-1, with D uncertain. Germline V CDR1 and CDR2: SGHTS, YDEGEE. V gave up 1 base and J gave up 4 bases, with 8 bases separating them. The CDR3 totals 13 residues. Full variable domain (missing parts from reference TRBV5-8 and TRBJ1-1): EAGVTQSPTHLIKTRGQQATLRCSPISGHTSVYWYQQALGLGLQFLLWYDEGEERNRGNFPPRFSGRQFPNYSSELNVNALELEDSALYLCASSLIPGTEAFFGQGTRLTVV.

The chain combines TRBV7-2 with TRBJ2-7, with D perhaps being TRBD1 or TRBD2 (6 bases each). Trimming took 4 bases from V and 3 from J, leaving 10 bases between them. The CDR3 spans 13 residues. Germline CDR1 reads SGHTA; CDR2 reads FQGNSA. Here the CDR3 DNA reads TGTGCCAGCAGCTACAGGGAGGACTACGAGCAGTACTTC. Residues: CASSYREDYEQYF.

The J gene is TRBJ2-3, the V gene TRBV29-1; the D gene is possibly TRBD2 (6 bases). The CDR3 runs 15 residues. Germline V gene sequence: CDR1 SQVTM, CDR2 ANQGSEA. Trimming took off 0 bases at V and 2 bases at J, with 12 bases between the two ends. The CDR3 protein is CSVEETGLNTDTQYF. The CDR3 DNA reads TGCAGCGTTGAAGAGACGGGACTGAACACAGATACGCAGTATTTT.

This clonotype occurred many times. The chain couples TRBV15 to TRBJ1-1, with D maybe TRBD1 (6 bases). Germline CDR1 LNHNV, CDR2 YYDKDF (reference sequence). V was pared by 2 bases and J by 6 bases, with 13 bases between. CDR3 length: 14 residues. The CDR3 nucleotides are TGTGCCACCAGCAGAACTACAGGGTTCGCTGAAGCTTTCTTT. Translating it yields CATSRTTGFAEAFF.